Listed here are 26 T cell receptor beta chains from one sample, sequenced in a study of cytomegalovirus exposure and HLA in healthy donors. The PCR had 60 Vbeta and 13 Jbeta primers. The protocol was immunoSEQ multiplex PCR, while the TCRdb copy is restricted to in-frame clones and leaves out a portion. This sample has over 150,000 clones; around 72% occur once, and the top ten carry approximately 1.5%. The source material was PBMCs. These TCRs come from a man aged 45-65 years in good health and CMV-seronegative.

The chain couples TRBV29-1 to TRBJ2-1, with TRBD1 identical over 7 bases. Germline loops: CDR1 SQVTM, CDR2 ANQGSEA. The length of the CDR3 is 15 residues. V was pared by 3 bases and J by 3 bases, with 8 bases of the junction left unmatched. The CDR3 region has the DNA TGCAGCGTTGACCGACAGGGAGCATTCTACAATGAGCAGTTCTTC. Encoded protein: CSVDRQGAFYNEQFF.

The chain combines TRBV4-2 with TRBJ1-5, with 10 bases fitting TRBD1. Looked up from germline, CDR1 is LGHNA and CDR2 is YNFKEQ. The V segment lost 4 bases and the J segment 2 bases; nucleotides outside the gene matches: 2. This CDR3 has 15 amino acids. CDR3 nucleotide sequence: TGTGCCAGCAGCCTTGGGACAGGGGGCAATCAGCCCCAGCATTTT. It translates to CASSLGTGGNQPQHF.

This rearrangement joins TRBV4-2 to TRBJ2-7, with TRBD2 matching 13 bases. The germline gives CDR1 LGHNA, CDR2 YNFKEQ. The CDR3 has 16 residues. Trimming took 6 bases from V and 1 from J; bases not matched to a gene: 6. In DNA form, the CDR3 reads TGTGCCAGCAGGCTGACTAGCGGGGGGTCGTCCTACGAGCAGTACTTC. This encodes CASRLTSGGSSYEQYF.

The rearrangement joins TRBV13 to TRBJ2-1; D perhaps matches TRBD2 (7 bases). V lost 5 bases and J lost 7, with 15 bases in between. The CDR3 extends over 14 amino acids. Germline CDR1 reads PRHDT; CDR2 reads FYEKMQ (reference sequence). The CDR3 DNA sequence: TGTGCCAGCAGCCTTGAGGGGGGAGGGAATGAGCAGTTCTTC. Its translation is CASSLEGGGNEQFF.

The V gene is TRBV28, the J gene TRBJ1-1; D is uncertain. The CDR3 consists of 13 residues. In germline, CDR1 is MDHEN, CDR2 SYDVKM. V lost 5 bases, J lost 1 base, and 8 bases lay in between. The CDR3 bases are TGTGCCAGCAGTCCCCCGGGGAACACTGAAGCTTTCTTT. Translated: CASSPPGNTEAFF.

The genes are TRBV4-1 and TRBJ2-1; tentatively, D is TRBD2 (5 bases). The length of the CDR3 is 13 residues. V was cut by 1 base and J by 8 bases, with 9 bases left in between. Germline V gene lookup returns CDR1 MGHRA and CDR2 YSYEKL. DNA for the CDR3: TGCGCCAGCAGCCAAGGGACTTACGATGAGCAGTTCTTC. It codes for CASSQGTYDEQFF.

This sequence joins TRBV14 and TRBJ2-7; D remains ambiguous. Between the trimmed V and J ends, which lost 6 bases and 2 bases, there was a span of 11 bases. There are 13 residues in the CDR3. CDR1 and CDR2 from the germline V gene are SGHDN and FVKESK. The CDR3 DNA follows: TGTGCCAGCAGTTTATTAGATACCTACGAGCAGTACTTC. Its translation is CASSLLDTYEQYF.

The chain employs TRBV15 and TRBJ2-7, with TRBD2 identical over 7 bases. The germline gives CDR1 LNHNV, CDR2 YYDKDF (reference sequence). Unmatched junction bases numbered 13, after V lost 8 bases and J lost 3 bases. The CDR3 runs to 15 residues. The chain's CDR3 is CATGSGGQRGYEQYF. The CDR3 nucleotides are TGTGCCACCGGGTCGGGGGGTCAACGGGGCTACGAGCAGTACTTC. Based on the CDR3 plus reference TRBV15 and TRBJ2-7, the full variable domain is DAMVIQNPRYQVTQFGKPVTLSCSQTLNHNVMYWYQQKSSQAPKLLFHYYDKDFNNEADTPDNFQSRRPNTSFCFLDIRSPGLGDTAMYLCATGSGGQRGYEQYFGPGTRLTVT.

This clone appeared a few times. The chain employs TRBV7-2 and TRBJ2-7; D perhaps matches TRBD2 (7 bases). V lost 1 base to trimming and J lost 7 bases, with 20 bases between them. Germline V gene data show CDR1 as SGHTA and CDR2 as FQGNSA. This CDR3 has 16 amino acids. The CDR3 loop reads CASSLVGRAGANEQYF. The CDR3 DNA reads as TGTGCCAGCAGCTTAGTGGGTCGGGCGGGGGCTAATGAGCAGTACTTC.

This rearrangement joins TRBV19 to TRBJ1-5, with 9 bases aligning to TRBD1. The V gene end was trimmed by 5 bases and the J gene end by 6 bases; junction bases not matched to a gene: 11. CDR1 and CDR2 from the germline V gene are LNHDA and SQIVND (reference sequence). The CDR3 runs to 16 residues. The CDR3 sequence is CASSPTGTGKGQPQHF. Written as DNA, the CDR3 is TGTGCCAGTAGTCCCACCGGGACAGGGAAGGGTCAGCCCCAGCATTTT.

The chain carries TRBV27 and TRBJ2-7; a possible D gene is TRBD1 (6 bases). V gave up 5 bases and J gave up 5 bases, with 16 bases separating them. The CDR3 is 14 amino acids. In germline, CDR1 is MNHEY, CDR2 SMNVEV (reference sequence). The CDR3 sequence: CASSTGTGSNEQYF. The CDR3 DNA reads as TGTGCCAGCAGTACCGGCACAGGGTCCAACGAGCAGTACTTC.

In regard to this clone: Other DNA sequences in the same sample also yield this CDR3. The chain carries TRBV4-1 and TRBJ1-2, with 8 nucleotides matching TRBD1. The junction had 8 bases not matched to a gene; V was cut back by 1 base and J by 4 bases. Germline V lookup: CDR1 MGHRA, CDR2 YSYEKL. This CDR3 region has 16 residues. The CDR3 region is CASSQAGQGLGYGYTF. The CDR3 DNA follows: TGCGCCAGCAGCCAAGCCGGACAGGGCCTCGGCTATGGCTACACCTTC.

This clone was seen only once. The rearrangement uses TRBV19 and TRBJ2-3; TRBD2 aligns across 12 bases. The CDR3 is 16 amino acids. The V gene's germline CDR1 is LNHDA and CDR2 SQIVND (reference sequence). V dropped 4 bases and J dropped 5; count of bases not matched to a gene: 7. CDR3 nucleotide sequence: TGTGCCAGTAGTAAAAGACTAGCGGGGGAATTAGATACGCAGTATTTT. Translating it yields CASSKRLAGELDTQYF.

CDR3 sequence: CASSIRRDGYTF. The CDR3 bases are TGTGCCAGTAGTATTCGGAGAGATGGCTACACCTTC. V gene TRBV19 combines with J gene TRBJ1-2; D unresolved. V was pared by 3 bases and J by 6 bases, with 8 bases between. CDR1 is LNHDA and CDR2 is SQIVND in the germline V gene (reference sequence). The CDR3 covers 12 residues.

The chain has TRBV27 and TRBJ1-4; 8 bases match TRBD1. J lost 6 bases, V lost 7 bases, and 10 bases had no gene match. The CDR3 contains 15 residues. Germline V lookup: CDR1 MNHEY, CDR2 SMNVEV (reference sequence). The CDR3: CASKGFGQGDEKLFF. The CDR3 nucleotides are TGTGCCAGCAAGGGTTTTGGACAGGGAGATGAAAAACTGTTTTTT.

This sequence joins TRBV7-3 and TRBJ1-5, with D tentatively TRBD1 (5 bases). The CDR3 runs 15 residues. Germline CDR1 reads SGHTA; CDR2 reads FQGTGA. V was clipped by 6 bases and J by 5 bases, with 17 bases between them. The CDR3 is CASSPPGGGDQPQHF. The CDR3 DNA reads as TGTGCCAGCAGTCCCCCTGGGGGAGGAGATCAGCCCCAGCATTTT.

This sequence joins TRBV6-4 and TRBJ1-6, with unresolved D. Looked up from germline, CDR1 is MRHNA and CDR2 is SNTAGT. The CDR3 is made up of 11 amino acids. Trimming shortened V by 11 bases and J by 6 bases, and 8 bases separated the two germline ends. In DNA, the CDR3 is TGTGCCTGTACGGGTAATTCACCCCTCCACTTT. It is translated as CACTGNSPLHF.

This clone has only a few counts. This chain joins TRBV11-2 and TRBJ2-7; the match to TRBD1 covers 7 bases. Germline CDR1 is SGHAT and CDR2 is FQNNGV. CDR3 length: 12 residues. The J segment lost 3 bases and the V segment lost 7 bases, leaving 3 bases of the junction unmatched. The CDR3 region has the DNA TGTGCCAGCATGGCAGGGGGCTACGAGCAGTACTTC. This sequence encodes CASMAGGYEQYF. The full variable domain, in which reference TRBV11-2 and TRBJ2-7 provide the parts outside the CDR3, is EAGVAQSPRYKIIEKRQSVAFWCNPISGHATLYWYQQILGQGPKLLIQFQNNGVVDDSQLPKDRFSAERLKGVDSTLKIQPAKLEDSAVYLCASMAGGYEQYFGPGTRLTVT.

V gene TRBV27 combines with J gene TRBJ2-3; D is possibly TRBD1 (6 bases). Germline V gene lookup returns CDR1 MNHEY and CDR2 SMNVEV (reference sequence). V was pared by 5 bases and J by 0 bases, with 15 bases between. The CDR3 consists of 16 residues. CDR3 in DNA: TGTGCCAGCAGTCCCGACAGGTCACCTAGCACAGATACGCAGTATTTT. It specifies CASSPDRSPSTDTQYF.

This chain uses TRBV5-1 with TRBJ2-6; D is perhaps TRBD1 (6 bases). CDR3 length: 16 residues. V was trimmed by 3 bases and J by 2 bases, leaving 12 bases between them. CDR1 is SGHRS and CDR2 is YFSETQ in the germline V gene. The CDR3 here is CASSSIDRTGANVLTF. The CDR3, as DNA: TGCGCCAGCAGCTCAATTGACAGGACTGGGGCCAACGTCCTGACTTTC.

The rearrangement uses TRBV18 and TRBJ2-5; weak D call: TRBD1 (5 bases). The CDR3 length is 13 residues. Germline V gene data show CDR1 as KGHSH and CDR2 as LQKENI. Trimming removed 2 bases at V and 1 base at J, with 5 bases between. CDR3 protein: CASSPGAQETQYF. In DNA, the CDR3 is TGTGCCAGCTCACCAGGGGCCCAAGAGACCCAGTACTTC.

CDR3 region: CASSFNSGNEQFF. The CDR3 coding sequence is TGCGCCAGCAGCTTTAATAGCGGCAATGAGCAGTTCTTC. This rearrangement joins TRBV5-1 to TRBJ2-1, with a weak D call TRBD2 (6 bases). V lost 2 bases, J lost 6 bases, and 9 bases lay in between. CDR1 and CDR2 (germline): SGHRS, YFSETQ. The CDR3 spans 13 residues. The variable domain in full, completed from reference TRBV5-1 and TRBJ2-1, reads KAGVTQTPRYLIKTRGQQVTLSCSPISGHRSVSWYQQTPGQGLQFLFEYFSETQRNKGNFPGRFSGRQFSNSRSEMNVSTLELGDSALYLCASSFNSGNEQFFGPGTRLTVL.

This chain links TRBV11-2 with TRBJ2-1; 8 positions agree with TRBD2. There are 15 residues in the CDR3. In germline, CDR1 is SGHAT, CDR2 FQNNGV. V gave up 2 bases and J gave up 2 bases; unmatched junction bases: 2. CDR3 coding DNA: TGTGCCAGCAGCTTAACGACTAGCGCCTACAATGAGCAGTTCTTC. It encodes CASSLTTSAYNEQFF. Full variable domain (outside the CDR3, taken from reference TRBV11-2 and TRBJ2-1): EAGVAQSPRYKIIEKRQSVAFWCNPISGHATLYWYQQILGQGPKLLIQFQNNGVVDDSQLPKDRFSAERLKGVDSTLKIQPAKLEDSAVYLCASSLTTSAYNEQFFGPGTRLTVL.

The V and J genes are TRBV18 and TRBJ1-2; D ambiguous. V lost 0 bases, J lost 2 bases, and 10 bases lay in between. This CDR3 has 15 amino acids. Germline V gives CDR1 KGHSH, CDR2 LQKENI. CDR3 sequence (DNA): TGTGCCAGCTCACCACCAACTGGAGGGAACTATGGCTACACCTTC. It is translated as CASSPPTGGNYGYTF.

This clone occurred a few times. This chain joins TRBV6-1 and TRBJ1-5; 8 bases align to TRBD1. The germline V gene encodes CDR1 MNHNS and CDR2 SASEGT. The CDR3 consists of 15 residues. V trimming: 7 bases; J trimming: 5 bases; junction bases outside the gene matches: 10. The CDR3 protein is CASIPTRGRDQPQHF. CDR3 sequence (DNA): TGTGCCAGCATCCCAACCAGGGGGCGCGATCAGCCCCAGCATTTT.

The chain uses TRBV5-1 and TRBJ2-2, with a tentative D call TRBD1 (6 bases). Germline CDR1 reads SGHRS; CDR2 reads YFSETQ. There are 17 residues in the CDR3. Trimming pared 5 bases from V and 0 bases from J, leaving 17 bases between. CDR3 in amino acids: CASRLRPPGANTGELFF. CDR3 DNA: TGCGCCAGCAGGTTGCGGCCCCCAGGGGCGAACACCGGGGAGCTGTTTTTT.